The 10 T cell receptor beta chains in this list originate from one sample, sequenced in a study of shared clonotypes between healthy human individuals. Clones were sequenced by immunoSEQ multiplex PCR, and TCRdb holds only the in-frame ones, with some missing. The sample includes about 1.1 million clones, about four fifths of them seen just once. Sequencing was performed on memory CD4+ T cells from PBMCs. Subset denoted: CD45RA-negative fraction. These receptors were obtained from a young man in good health. Some clones in this sample may be carry-over from other donors' samples.

V is TRBV4-1 and J is TRBJ1-5; 10 bases align to TRBD1. With 1 base clipped from V and 7 bases from J, the junction kept 16 bases outside the gene matches. Germline V gene sequence: CDR1 MGHRA, CDR2 YSYEKL. The CDR3 has 19 residues. The CDR3: CASSQVPPGTGAWQQPQHF. The DNA for the CDR3 is TGCGCCAGCAGCCAAGTACCTCCCGGGACAGGGGCGTGGCAACAGCCCCAGCATTTT.

This clone was counted a single time. V and J are TRBV28 and TRBJ2-3; 11 bases align to TRBD2. The J segment lost 2 bases and the V segment lost 2 bases, leaving 3 bases of the junction unmatched. Germline CDR1 and CDR2: MDHEN and SYDVKM. There are 16 residues in the CDR3. CDR3 sequence reads: CASSLVSGRATDTQYF. In DNA, the CDR3 is TGTGCCAGCAGTTTAGTTAGCGGGAGGGCCACAGATACGCAGTATTTT. Full variable domain (remainder filled in from reference TRBV28 and TRBJ2-3): DVKVTQSSRYLVKRTGEKVFLECVQDMDHENMFWYRQDPGLGLRLIYFSYDVKMKEKGDIPEGYSVSREKKERFSLILESASTNQTSMYLCASSLVSGRATDTQYFGPGTRLTVL.

The rearrangement joins TRBV7-9 to TRBJ1-4; D perhaps matches TRBD1 (6 bases). Trimming took off 0 bases at V and 2 bases at J, with 13 bases between the two ends. This CDR3 contains 17 residues. In germline, CDR1 is SEHNR, CDR2 FQNEAQ (reference sequence). CDR3: CASSLAAPGVTNEKLFF. CDR3 bases: TGTGCCAGCAGCTTAGCCGCCCCAGGGGTGACTAATGAAAAACTGTTTTTT.

The rearrangement uses TRBV9 and TRBJ1-3, with D unclear. The CDR3 extends over 15 amino acids. Trimming shortened V by 3 bases and J by 0 bases, and 10 bases separated the two germline ends. The germline CDR1 and CDR2 sequences are SGDLS and YYNGEE. The CDR3 DNA is TGTGCCAGCAGCGCCTACGGGAGCTCTGGAAACACCATATATTTT. Translation: CASSAYGSSGNTIYF.

As DNA, the CDR3 is TGTGCCAGCAGTTATCCCGGGGCGGAGACCCAGTACTTC. This translates into CASSYPGAETQYF. The genes are TRBV6-5 and TRBJ2-5; D assignment may be TRBD1 or TRBD2 (5 bases each). Between the trimmed V and J ends, which lost 3 bases and 5 bases, there was a span of 10 bases. This CDR3 has 13 residues. Germline CDR1 and CDR2: MNHEY and SVGAGI.

For this clone: Additional DNA sequences in this sample encode the identical CDR3. The chain uses TRBV5-1 and TRBJ2-2; 8 positions match TRBD1. The germline CDR1 and CDR2 sequences are SGHRS and YFSETQ. The CDR3 is made up of 14 amino acids. The junction had 6 bases not matched to a gene; V was cut back by 4 bases and J by 7 bases. CDR3 residues: CASSRDRGGGELFF. The CDR3 bases are TGCGCCAGCAGCCGTGACAGGGGTGGCGGGGAGCTGTTTTTT.

This clone was picked up many times. The J gene is TRBJ2-5, the V gene TRBV7-9; TRBD1 matches 7 bases. The germline gives CDR1 SEHNR, CDR2 FQNEAQ (reference sequence). V shed 5 bases, J shed 4 bases, and the junction held 19 bases outside the gene matches. The CDR3 totals 18 residues. The CDR3, as DNA: TGTGCCAGCAGCCAGCGTTTAGGAGTACAGGGGCACGGAGAGACCCAGTACTTC. Translated, it gives CASSQRLGVQGHGETQYF.

This chain uses TRBV29-1 with TRBJ2-1; D possibly corresponds to TRBD1 (6 bases). Germline V CDR1 and CDR2: SQVTM, ANQGSEA. Trimming cost V 4 bases and J 0 bases, with 10 bases left between them. This CDR3 is 14 amino acids long. DNA of the CDR3: TGCAGCGTTGGGGACACAGGCTCCTACAATGAGCAGTTCTTC. Protein product: CSVGDTGSYNEQFF.

J is TRBJ2-3 and V is TRBV7-9, with TRBD1 matching 7 bases. The CDR3 sequence is 15 residues long. Per germline, CDR1 SEHNR and CDR2 FQNEAQ (reference sequence). The junction had 6 bases not matched to a gene; V was cut back by 4 bases and J by 2 bases. CDR3 DNA: TGTGCCAGCAGCTCTAGAGGGGGCCCCACAGATACGCAGTATTTT. Encoded protein: CASSSRGGPTDTQYF.

J is TRBJ2-6 and V is TRBV30; no reliable D call. Trimming stripped 0 bases from V and 0 bases from J, with 12 bases between. Germline assignment: CDR1 GTSNPN and CDR2 SVGIG (reference sequence). The CDR3 length is 17 residues. In DNA, the CDR3 is TGTGCCTGGAGTGTTCAGTTACGAATCTCTGGGGCCAACGTCCTGACTTTC. Protein: CAWSVQLRISGANVLTF.